This TCR beta chain was documented in a study of blood T cells in healthy people across ages. The second PCR ran about 7 to 12 cycles with a sample-barcoded 5' primer and J-beta primers. Using its own MiXCR run on the 5' RACE reads, TCRdb lists one record per CDR3 protein. Among roughly 700,000 distinct CDR3 sequences listed, around half were seen once. V dropped 3 bases and J dropped 0; count of bases not matched to a gene: 6. CDR1 and CDR2 from the germline V gene are ENHRY and SYGVKD. There are 16 residues in the CDR3. This clonotype was counted many times. The rearrangement joins TRBV10-3 to TRBJ1-2, with 8 bases aligning to TRBD1. Sequencing was performed on blood. The sequence was collected from an older woman in good health. The CDR3 reads CAISEPGQGANYGYTF. The CDR3 DNA sequence: TGTGCCATCAGTGAACCCGGACAGGGAGCTAACTATGGCTACACCTTC.